These 30 T cell receptor beta chains were all obtained from the same sample, sequenced in a study of blood T cell repertoires in COVID-19 (dated by TCRdb to 2020 to 2022). Library method: the immunoSEQ multiplex PCR assay. TCRdb obtained this table from immuneACCESS and retained in-frame rearrangements with V and J assigned. These tables miss some clones; where compared with another copy, unresolved V genes account for less than half of the shortfall, and the remainder is unexplained. The sample profile shows under 50,000 clones; 75% to 90% of them were found once. The ten largest clones capture around 50% of the sample. Input material: peripheral blood. The receptors come from a man aged 65 to 79 with acute or convalescent COVID-19.

The chain carries TRBV6-6 and TRBJ1-2; perhaps TRBD1 as D (6 bases). The CDR3 is made up of 15 amino acids. Trimming took 2 bases from V and 4 from J, leaving 14 bases between them. Germline assignment: CDR1 MNHNY and CDR2 SVGAGI (reference sequence). The CDR3 is CASSYGKTGSYGYTF. CDR3 DNA: TGTGCCAGCAGTTACGGCAAGACAGGCTCCTATGGCTACACCTTC.

This chain joins TRBV10-1 and TRBJ1-1; 8 nucleotides agree with TRBD1. The length of the CDR3 is 15 residues. Germline V gene sequence: CDR1 WNHNN, CDR2 SYGVQD (reference sequence). The trim removed 6 bases at V and 1 base at J, leaving 7 bases unmatched. The CDR3 bases are TGCGCCAGCAGGCTAGCCGGACAGGGGAACACTGAAGCTTTCTTT. This gives the protein CASRLAGQGNTEAFF.

The chain employs TRBV18 and TRBJ1-6, with 8 bases that match TRBD1. V lost 5 bases to trimming and J lost 6 bases; unmatched junction nucleotides: 3. The CDR3 is 14 residues long. Germline assignment: CDR1 KGHSH and CDR2 LQKENI. The CDR3 region is CASSRDRGNSPLHF. The CDR3, as DNA: TGTGCCAGCTCAAGAGACAGGGGTAATTCACCCCTCCACTTT.

This clone has a handful of counts. The chain has TRBV5-1 and TRBJ2-7, with a weak D call TRBD1 (6 bases). CDR3 length: 14 amino acids. The V and J ends lost 1 base and 4 bases respectively, with 12 bases between them. CDR1 and CDR2 from the germline V gene are SGHRS and YFSETQ. The CDR3 spells CASSLTQGPYEQYF. DNA for the CDR3: TGCGCCAGCAGCTTGACCCAGGGGCCATACGAGCAGTACTTC. The full variable domain, completed using reference TRBV5-1 and TRBJ2-7, is KAGVTQTPRYLIKTRGQQVTLSCSPISGHRSVSWYQQTPGQGLQFLFEYFSETQRNKGNFPGRFSGRQFSNSRSEMNVSTLELGDSALYLCASSLTQGPYEQYFGPGTRLTVT.

The rearrangement links TRBV18 to TRBJ1-6; the D gene is possibly TRBD1 (5 bases). The CDR3 sequence is 15 residues long. Germline V CDR1 and CDR2: KGHSH, LQKENI. The germline V and J ends were trimmed by 4 bases and 7 bases, with 14 bases remaining between them. The CDR3 spells CASSQIQGRNSPLHF. CDR3 nucleotide sequence: TGTGCCAGCTCACAAATCCAGGGTCGAAATTCACCCCTCCACTTT. The variable domain in full, completed from reference TRBV18 and TRBJ1-6, reads NAGVMQNPRHLVRRRGQEARLRCSPMKGHSHVYWYRQLPEEGLKFMVYLQKENIIDESGMPKERFSAEFPKEGPSILRIQQVVRGDSAAYFCASSQIQGRNSPLHFGNGTRLTVT.

This chain links TRBV6-5 with TRBJ1-3; D is uncertain. V was shortened by 9 bases and J by 0 bases, with 6 bases between the two germline ends. This CDR3 comprises 12 residues. Germline V CDR1 and CDR2: MNHEY, SVGAGI. The CDR3 DNA is TGTGCCAGTTACAGCTCTGGAAACACCATATATTTT. Its protein product is CASYSSGNTIYF.

This sequence joins TRBV27 and TRBJ2-7; 9 bases map to TRBD1. Unmatched junction bases numbered 2, after V lost 5 bases and J lost 3 bases. The CDR3 is made up of 13 amino acids. Germline V gives CDR1 MNHEY, CDR2 SMNVEV (reference sequence). Here the CDR3 reads CASSPTGGYEQYF. The CDR3 coding sequence is TGTGCCAGCAGTCCGACAGGGGGCTACGAGCAGTACTTC.

The chain's CDR3 is CASRDGLAGYTGELFF. The DNA for the CDR3 is TGTGCCAGCAGGGACGGTCTAGCGGGATACACCGGGGAGCTGTTTTTT. This sequence joins TRBV4-2 and TRBJ2-2; TRBD2 agrees at 9 bases. The CDR3 is made up of 16 amino acids. CDR1 is LGHNA and CDR2 is YNFKEQ in the germline V gene. Trimming removed 6 bases from V and 3 bases from J; junction bases left unmatched: 8.

The V call is TRBV7-3, the J call TRBJ2-7; 7 bases align to TRBD1. Germline CDR1 is SGHTA and CDR2 is FQGTGA. The CDR3 length is 15 residues. J gave up 3 bases and V 0 bases, and 5 bases lay outside the gene matches. The CDR3 sequence is CASSLTPGQYYEQYF. In nucleotides, the CDR3 is TGTGCCAGCAGCTTAACGCCGGGACAGTACTACGAGCAGTACTTC.

V and J are TRBV3-1 (or the pseudogene TRBV3-2) and TRBJ2-2; D is unresolved. Germline assignment: CDR1 LGHDT and CDR2 YNNKEL (reference sequence). The CDR3 runs to 13 residues. V lost 0 bases and J 4 bases, leaving 3 bases between the germline ends. The CDR3: CASSQELTGELFF. The CDR3 bases are TGTGCCAGCAGCCAAGAACTCACCGGGGAGCTGTTTTTT.

V and J are TRBV20-1 and TRBJ2-1; D gene ambiguous. Germline V lookup: CDR1 DFQATT, CDR2 SNEGSKA (reference sequence). This CDR3 comprises 11 residues. With 4 bases removed from V and 10 bases from J, the gap between germline ends came to 11 bases. CDR3 loop: CSAKPGREQFF. CDR3 sequence (DNA): TGCAGTGCTAAACCGGGTCGAGAGCAGTTCTTC.

V gene TRBV5-1 combines with J gene TRBJ2-5; a possible D gene is TRBD1 (6 bases). Trimming pared 1 base from V and 5 bases from J, leaving 12 bases between. The CDR3 sequence is 14 residues long. CDR1 and CDR2 (germline): SGHRS, YFSETQ. CDR3 coding DNA: TGCGCCAGCAGCTTGACAGGGCCGGGGGAGACCCAGTACTTC. It specifies CASSLTGPGETQYF.

The chain is built from TRBV27 and TRBJ2-1; no firm D call. V was clipped by 8 bases and J by 7 bases, with 18 bases between them. This CDR3 is built from 14 residues. Germline loops: CDR1 MNHEY, CDR2 SMNVEV (reference sequence). CDR3 nucleotide sequence: TGTGCCAGCCGAAGACTCGACCTCTTTAATGAGCAGTTCTTC. Translated: CASRRLDLFNEQFF.

V is TRBV27 and J is TRBJ2-3; the D is unclear. Germline CDR1 MNHEY, CDR2 SMNVEV (reference sequence). Trimming pared 3 bases from V and 1 base from J, leaving 8 bases between. CDR3 size: 14 residues. In DNA, the CDR3 is TGTGCCAGCAGTTTTCGACGGGGCACAGATACGCAGTATTTT. Amino acid sequence: CASSFRRGTDTQYF.

This chain links TRBV3-1 (or the pseudogene TRBV3-2) with TRBJ1-4; 10 bases align to TRBD1. Germline CDR1 and CDR2: LGHDT and YNNKEL (reference sequence). V gave up 0 bases and J gave up 7 bases; unmatched junction bases: 8. The CDR3 has 17 amino acids. CDR3 protein: CASSQDRDRGDVEKLFF. Here the CDR3 DNA reads TGTGCCAGCAGCCAAGATCGGGACAGGGGTGATGTTGAAAAACTGTTTTTT.

The chain recombines TRBV7-2 with TRBJ1-2, with 8 nucleotides matching TRBD1. There are 17 residues in the CDR3. CDR1 and CDR2 (germline): SGHTA, FQGNSA. The V segment lost 0 bases and the J segment 2 bases; nucleotides outside the gene matches: 8. Here the CDR3 DNA reads TGTGCCAGCAGCTTAGCTAATTCGGGACAGGTGAACTATGGCTACACCTTC. This gives the protein CASSLANSGQVNYGYTF.

This clone has a single count. The chain joins TRBV23-1 to TRBJ1-5; D perhaps matches TRBD1 (5 bases). TRBV23-1 is flagged as an ORF with uncertain function. CDR3 length: 11 amino acids. The V gene lost 11 bases and the J gene lost 5 bases, with 10 bases spanning the gap. CDR3 protein: CASPRDQPQHF. Here the CDR3 DNA reads TGCGCCTCCCCCAGGGATCAGCCCCAGCATTTT.

The CDR3 nucleotides are TGTGCCACCAGCAGAAGGCAGCAAGGAGGATCAGATACGCAGTATTTT. Protein product: CATSRRQQGGSDTQYF. The chain employs TRBV15 and TRBJ2-3; D is possibly TRBD2 (5 bases). There are 16 residues in the CDR3. Trimming stripped 2 bases from V and 4 bases from J, with 16 bases between. Germline V CDR1 and CDR2: LNHNV, YYDKDF (reference sequence).

CDR3 nucleotide sequence: TGCAGCGCTAAGGGGGCGCGGGACACTGAAGCTTTCTTT. It encodes CSAKGARDTEAFF. The genes are TRBV29-1 and TRBJ1-1; TRBD1 aligns across 7 bases. The CDR3 sequence is 13 residues long. Germline CDR1 SQVTM, CDR2 ANQGSEA. The V gene end was trimmed by 7 bases and the J gene end by 3 bases; junction bases not matched to a gene: 8. Supplemented by reference TRBV29-1 and TRBJ1-1, the full variable domain reads SAVISQKPSRDICQRGTSLTIQCQVDSQVTMMFWYRQQPGQSLTLIATANQGSEATYESGFVIDKFPISRPNLTFSTLTVSNMSPEDSSIYLCSAKGARDTEAFFGQGTRLTVV.

The chain uses TRBV19 and TRBJ2-2; 8 nucleotides match TRBD1. CDR1 and CDR2 (germline): LNHDA, SQIVND (reference sequence). This CDR3 has 14 amino acids. Trimming took 4 bases from V and 7 from J; bases not matched to a gene: 5. This CDR3 is CASSTGQGFGELFF. The CDR3 nucleotides read TGTGCCAGTAGTACCGGACAGGGCTTCGGGGAGCTGTTTTTT.

This clone was seen once. V and J are TRBV12-3 or TRBV12-4 and TRBJ1-4, with D tentatively TRBD1 (5 bases). V lost 3 bases and J lost 11, with 10 bases in between. The CDR3 is 12 amino acids. CDR3 protein: CASSLREGKLFF. DNA of the CDR3: TGTGCCAGCAGTTTGCGGGAGGGGAAACTGTTTTTT.

In its sample, this clone was seen a few times. The V gene is TRBV19, the J gene TRBJ2-3, with unresolved D. CDR1 and CDR2 (germline): LNHDA, SQIVND (reference sequence). The length of the CDR3 is 15 residues. V was clipped by 6 bases and J by 0 bases, with 13 bases between them. The CDR3 DNA sequence: TGTGCCAGTAGCCGCGGTGCTTCTAGCACAGATACGCAGTATTTT. It is translated as CASSRGASSTDTQYF.

The rearrangement links TRBV7-9 to TRBJ2-7; D ambiguous. Germline CDR1 SEHNR, CDR2 FQNEAQ (reference sequence). This CDR3 comprises 12 residues. Trimming left V 1 base short and J 6 bases short, with 7 bases between. Here the CDR3 DNA reads TGTGCCAGCAGCTTAGTCCGGTCCGAGCAGTACTTC. Its protein is CASSLVRSEQYF.

The V and J genes are TRBV7-6 and TRBJ2-5, with 7 bases fitting TRBD1. Losses at the gene ends were 3 bases for V and 2 bases for J; bases not matched to a gene: 3. This CDR3 is built from 14 residues. Germline V gene sequence: CDR1 SGHVS, CDR2 FNYEAQ. CDR3 region: CASSFTGVQETQYF. The CDR3 DNA reads as TGTGCCAGCAGCTTCACAGGGGTTCAAGAGACCCAGTACTTC.

V is TRBV19 and J is TRBJ1-1; 8 bases align to TRBD1. The CDR3 is made up of 13 amino acids. The J segment lost 4 bases and the V segment lost 5 bases, leaving 3 bases of the junction unmatched. CDR1 and CDR2 from the germline V gene are LNHDA and SQIVND (reference sequence). CDR3 region: CASSVDRATEAFF. The CDR3 coding sequence is TGTGCCAGTAGTGTGGACAGGGCCACTGAAGCTTTCTTT.

This chain uses TRBV6-2 or TRBV6-3 with TRBJ2-7; 10 nucleotides line up with TRBD1. Germline V gene data show CDR1 as MNHEY and CDR2 as SVGEGT. Unmatched junction bases numbered 8, after V lost 2 bases and J lost 4 bases. This CDR3 has 16 amino acids. The CDR3 here is CASSYPATGGSYEQYF. For the CDR3, the DNA is TGTGCCAGCAGTTACCCGGCGACAGGGGGCTCTTACGAGCAGTACTTC.

CDR3 protein: CASSQGQGAAYEQYF. In nucleotides, the CDR3 is TGTGCCAGCAGCCAGGGACAGGGGGCGGCCTACGAGCAGTACTTC. The chain uses TRBV27 and TRBJ2-7; 12 bases are shared with TRBD1. The CDR3 sequence is 15 residues long. From germline, CDR1 is MNHEY and CDR2 SMNVEV (reference sequence). Unmatched junction bases numbered 5, after V lost 6 bases and J lost 2 bases.

The gene calls are TRBV9 and TRBJ2-6; D remains unclear. The germline V gene encodes CDR1 SGDLS and CDR2 YYNGEE. This CDR3 spans 13 amino acids. V lost 4 bases and J lost 2, with 4 bases in between. The CDR3 reads CASSLPGANVLTF. The CDR3 coding sequence is TGTGCCAGCAGCCTCCCTGGGGCCAACGTCCTGACTTTC. Variable domain in full (rest from reference TRBV9 and TRBJ2-6): DSGVTQTPKHLITATGQRVTLRCSPRSGDLSVYWYQQSLDQGLQFLIQYYNGEERAKGNILERFSAQQFPDLHSELNLSSLELGDSALYFCASSLPGANVLTFGAGSRLTVL.

This chain connects TRBV15 to TRBJ1-2, with a tentative D call TRBD1 (5 bases). V lost 0 bases and J lost 7, with 21 bases in between. Per germline, CDR1 LNHNV and CDR2 YYDKDF (reference sequence). The CDR3 totals 17 residues. CDR3 sequence (DNA): TGTGCCACCAGCAGAGATCTGGGGGGAGGGCGTTCTGGTGGCTACACCTTC. Its protein is CATSRDLGGGRSGGYTF.

The V call is TRBV7-2, the J call TRBJ1-5; 9 nucleotides line up with TRBD1. The V gene end was trimmed by 8 bases and the J gene end by 7 bases; junction bases not matched to a gene: 6. Germline CDR1 reads SGHTA; CDR2 reads FQGNSA. The CDR3 sequence is 13 residues long. The CDR3 sequence is CASAGQGAQPQHF. DNA for the CDR3: TGTGCCAGCGCGGGACAGGGTGCGCAGCCCCAGCATTTT.